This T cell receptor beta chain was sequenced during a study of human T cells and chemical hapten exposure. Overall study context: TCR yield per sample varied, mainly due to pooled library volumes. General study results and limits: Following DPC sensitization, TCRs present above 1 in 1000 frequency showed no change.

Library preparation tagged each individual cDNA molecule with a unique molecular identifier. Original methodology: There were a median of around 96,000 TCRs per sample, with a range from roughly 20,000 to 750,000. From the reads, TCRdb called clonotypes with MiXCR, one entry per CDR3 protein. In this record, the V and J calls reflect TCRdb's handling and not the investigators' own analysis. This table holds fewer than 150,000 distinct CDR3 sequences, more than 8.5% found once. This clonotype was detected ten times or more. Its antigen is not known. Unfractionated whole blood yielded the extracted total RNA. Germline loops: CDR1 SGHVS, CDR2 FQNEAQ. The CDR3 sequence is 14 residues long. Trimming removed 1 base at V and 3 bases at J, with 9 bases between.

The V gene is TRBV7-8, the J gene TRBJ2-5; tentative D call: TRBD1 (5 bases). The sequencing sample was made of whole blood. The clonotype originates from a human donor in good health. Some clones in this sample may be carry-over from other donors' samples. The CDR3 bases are TGTGCCAGCAGCTTAGACTCAGGGAAAGAGACCCAGTACTTC. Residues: CASSLDSGKETQYF.